A selection of T cell receptor beta chains follows, all from one sample in a study of blood T cell repertoires in COVID-19. TCRdb's copy holds only in-frame clones and misses some; the assay was immunoSEQ multiplex PCR. The profile shows approximately 180,000 clones, 89% of them singletons. The sample consisted of PBMCs or T cells enriched from blood (not recorded which). Receptor source: a woman aged 35 to 49 with acute COVID-19. CDR3s include the opening cysteine and the closing phenylalanine or tryptophan.

>TRBJ2-3|TRBV19
CASSGTRGDTQYF
>TRBJ2-6|TRBV6-6
CASSLIRDRGHGANVLTF
>TRBJ2-2|TRBV6-4
CASSSGRGNGELFF
>TRBJ1-1|TRBV20-1
CSASDPTTGNTEAFF
>TRBJ2-7|TRBV11-2
CASSLDQREQYF
>TRBJ2-1|TRBV6-5
CASSIRGSYNEQFF
>TRBJ2-2|TRBV7-9
CASSLARGELFF
>TRBJ2-7|TRBV7-9
CASSSRYEQYF
>TRBJ1-5|TRBV6-5
CASSPSGSQPQHF
>TRBJ1-5|TRBV19
CASSIPGWSNQPQHF
>TRBJ2-3|TRBV9
CASSGQPAGGNTDTQYF
>TRBJ1-1|TRBV6-1
CASSVSAWGVNTEAFF
>TRBJ1-4|TRBV28
CASSIVSGGSVEKLFF
>TRBJ2-7|TRBV9
CASSVETSGNYEQYF
>TRBJ1-5|TRBV19
CASLDRRGGNQPQHF
>TRBJ2-1|TRBV28
CASSLRGLNEQFF
>TRBJ1-6|TRBV7-2
CASSQRDREDSPLHF
>TRBJ1-1|TRBV18
CASSKDRLNTEAFF
>TRBJ2-7|TRBV21-1
CASSKAQDF
>TRBJ2-7|TRBV7-8
CASSPPGGGIYEQYF
>TRBJ2-2|TRBV13
CASSLRGSENTGELFF
>TRBJ1-4|TRBV30
CAWSKGARTNEKLFF
>TRBJ2-2|TRBV27
CASSLFPGGTGELFF
>TRBJ2-1|TRBV24-1
CATRQGAGEQFF
>TRBJ2-7|TRBV18
CASSQISGRGFYEQYF
>TRBJ1-5|TRBV28
CASSRTGGSNQPQHF
>TRBJ2-1|TRBV10-2
CASSESSGMYNEQFF
>TRBJ2-2|TRBV9
CASSVFPGGRVSGTGELFF
>TRBJ2-1|TRBV25-1
CASSDTRGGAYNEQFF
>TRBJ2-2|TRBV6-5
CASTRTGSTGELFF